The sequence of this T cell receptor beta chain was determined in a study of CD8+ T cells in alopecia areata. Study-level background: Patients in the treated group were given tofacitinib by mouth, 5 to 10 mg twice a day.

Once RNA had been extracted, it was reverse transcribed into cDNA to act as the sequencing template. The table came from immunoSEQ multiplex PCR; TCRdb's copy has only in-frame clones and leaves some out. The sample yields 150,000 to 200,000 clones, 50% to 70% seen once. PBMCs, the starting material, were the source of sorted CD4+ and CD8+ T cells. This CDR3 has 15 residues. Germline V gene sequence: CDR1 MGHRA, CDR2 YSYEKL. Deletions cut 0 bases from V and 4 bases from J, with 12 bases between. The input for sequencing was CD4+ T cells sorted from blood, taken at week 0. The sequence was collected from a human donor with alopecia areata. This chain links TRBV4-1 with TRBJ1-2; TRBD1 might be the D (5 bases). CDR3 DNA sequence: TGCGCCAGCAGCCAAGATAGATCGACAGTCTATGGCTACACCTTC. As protein: CASSQDRSTVYGYTF.